The rows below give T cell receptor beta chains drawn from one sample of a study of blood T cell repertoires in COVID-19. This table comes from immunoSEQ multiplex PCR, and its TCRdb copy is limited to in-frame clones, with some not included. The sample contains a few hundred thousand clones, roughly 90% of which appear only once. Sequencing was done on a sample of peripheral blood. Receptors were obtained from a woman younger than 45 with acute or convalescent COVID-19. CDR3s include the opening cysteine and the closing phenylalanine or tryptophan. The D gene is left open where the match is weak. Where a row states a size, it is once, few, many or the class of an expanded clone; other rows omit it.

D gene: TRBD1; J gene: TRBJ2-3; clone size: -; V gene: TRBV5-4; CDR3 DNA: TGTGCCAGCAGCTTTAAGGACAGGGGAGGAGATACGCAGTATTTT; CDR3 protein: CASSFKDRGGDTQYF
D gene: -; J gene: TRBJ2-3; clone size: -; V gene: TRBV20-1; CDR3 DNA: TGCAGTGCAGATTCTAGCGATACGCAGTATTTT; CDR3 protein: CSADSSDTQYF
D gene: -; J gene: TRBJ2-5; clone size: -; V gene: TRBV6-2/TRBV6-3; CDR3 DNA: TGTGCCAGCAGTTATAATTTGAGAGCGGACCAAGAGACCCAGTACTTC; CDR3 protein: CASSYNLRADQETQYF
D gene: TRBD2; J gene: TRBJ2-7; clone size: -; V gene: TRBV9; CDR3 DNA: TGTGCCAGCAGCCCTGTAGCGGGAGCCGAGCAGTACTTC; CDR3 protein: CASSPVAGAEQYF
D gene: -; J gene: TRBJ2-3; clone size: -; V gene: TRBV27; CDR3 DNA: TGTGCCAGCAGTTTAACCTCTAAATCAGATACGCAGTATTTT; CDR3 protein: CASSLTSKSDTQYF
D gene: -; J gene: TRBJ1-4; clone size: -; V gene: TRBV11-2; CDR3 DNA: TGTGCCAGCAGCTCGGACAGTGAAAAACTGTTTTTT; CDR3 protein: CASSSDSEKLFF
D gene: -; J gene: TRBJ1-1; clone size: -; V gene: TRBV19; CDR3 DNA: TGTGCCAGTAGTCCCAAGGGGATCCCTGAAGCTTTCTTT; CDR3 protein: CASSPKGIPEAFF
D gene: TRBD1; J gene: TRBJ2-7; clone size: -; V gene: TRBV5-6; CDR3 DNA: TGTGCCAGCAGGGGACAGCCATCCTACGAGCAGTACTTC; CDR3 protein: CASRGQPSYEQYF
D gene: -; J gene: TRBJ2-2; clone size: -; V gene: TRBV15; CDR3 DNA: TGTGCCACCAGCAGAGATGGGCTCACCGGGGAGCTGTTTTTT; CDR3 protein: CATSRDGLTGELFF
D gene: -; J gene: TRBJ1-5; clone size: -; V gene: TRBV2; CDR3 DNA: TGTGCCAGCAGCCCCGGGACTTCCTTTTGGCCCCAGCATTTT; CDR3 protein: CASSPGTSFWPQHF
D gene: TRBD2; J gene: TRBJ2-5; clone size: -; V gene: TRBV7-6; CDR3 DNA: TGTGCCAGCAGCCCGGTGGGACTAGCGGGACAAGAGACCCAGTACTTC; CDR3 protein: CASSPVGLAGQETQYF
D gene: -; J gene: TRBJ1-5; clone size: -; V gene: TRBV6-2/TRBV6-3; CDR3 DNA: TGTGCCAGCAGTTACCTCCGCGGAGGACCGGAGAGCAATCAGCCCCAGCATTTT; CDR3 protein: CASSYLRGGPESNQPQHF
D gene: TRBD2; J gene: TRBJ2-1; clone size: -; V gene: TRBV10-3; CDR3 DNA: TGTGCCATCAGTGGGGCTAGCGGACCCTATGATGAGCAGTTCTTC; CDR3 protein: CAISGASGPYDEQFF
D gene: -; J gene: TRBJ2-7; clone size: -; V gene: TRBV20-1; CDR3 DNA: TGCAGTGCTAGTTTGTCAGAAATCTACGAGCAGTACTTC; CDR3 protein: CSASLSEIYEQYF
D gene: -; J gene: TRBJ2-3; clone size: -; V gene: TRBV7-2; CDR3 DNA: TGTGCCAGCAGCCCAGTCCCGGGACGGGAGGATACGCAGTATTTT; CDR3 protein: CASSPVPGREDTQYF
D gene: TRBD1; J gene: TRBJ1-3; clone size: -; V gene: TRBV5-8; CDR3 DNA: TGTGCCAGCAGCTTGGTCGGACAGGGCACGGGAAACACCATATATTTT; CDR3 protein: CASSLVGQGTGNTIYF
D gene: -; J gene: TRBJ2-1; clone size: -; V gene: TRBV9; CDR3 DNA: TGTGCCAGAACACTAGGAGCCCACTCGGGCAATGAGCAGTTCTTC; CDR3 protein: CARTLGAHSGNEQFF
D gene: TRBD2; J gene: TRBJ2-3; clone size: -; V gene: TRBV5-4; CDR3 DNA: TGTGCCAGCAGCAGGGGACTAGCGGGAGTAGGTACAGATACGCAGTATTTT; CDR3 protein: CASSRGLAGVGTDTQYF
D gene: TRBD1; J gene: TRBJ1-2; clone size: -; V gene: TRBV27; CDR3 DNA: TGTGCCAGCAGTCACAACCGGGACAGGGATGGCTACACCTTC; CDR3 protein: CASSHNRDRDGYTF
D gene: TRBD1; J gene: TRBJ1-2; clone size: -; V gene: TRBV9; CDR3 DNA: TGTGCCAGCAGCGTAGAGGCAGGGGGCTATGGCTACACCTTC; CDR3 protein: CASSVEAGGYGYTF
D gene: -; J gene: TRBJ1-2; clone size: -; V gene: TRBV29-1; CDR3 DNA: TGCAGCGTTGAACCGGACACCCTGGAAGGCTACACCTTC; CDR3 protein: CSVEPDTLEGYTF
D gene: -; J gene: TRBJ1-4; clone size: -; V gene: TRBV30; CDR3 DNA: TGTGCCTGGGGCACAACTAATGAAAAACTGTTTTTT; CDR3 protein: CAWGTTNEKLFF
D gene: -; J gene: TRBJ2-2; clone size: -; V gene: TRBV6-6; CDR3 DNA: TGTGCCAGCAGTTGGGCCCTGAACACCGGGGAGCTGTTTTTT; CDR3 protein: CASSWALNTGELFF
D gene: TRBD1; J gene: TRBJ1-1; clone size: few; V gene: TRBV6-9; CDR3 DNA: TGTGCCAGCAGTTATCGGGACAGGGTCATGAACACTGAAGCTTTCTTT; CDR3 protein: CASSYRDRVMNTEAFF
D gene: -; J gene: TRBJ2-7; clone size: -; V gene: TRBV19; CDR3 DNA: TGTGCCAGTAGTAGAGGGCAACACTACGAGCAGTACTTC; CDR3 protein: CASSRGQHYEQYF
D gene: -; J gene: TRBJ1-5; clone size: -; V gene: TRBV25-1; CDR3 DNA: TGTGCCAGCAGTGGCACAGGGTTGAATCAGCCCCAGCATTTT; CDR3 protein: CASSGTGLNQPQHF
D gene: TRBD1; J gene: TRBJ2-3; clone size: -; V gene: TRBV5-6; CDR3 DNA: TGTGCCAGCAGCGTGGACAGGTCCAGCACAGATACGCAGTATTTT; CDR3 protein: CASSVDRSSTDTQYF
D gene: -; J gene: TRBJ2-1; clone size: few; V gene: TRBV14; CDR3 DNA: TGTGCCAGCAGCCAAGGGGCATGGGAGCAGTTCTTC; CDR3 protein: CASSQGAWEQFF
D gene: -; J gene: TRBJ2-1; clone size: -; V gene: TRBV6-4; CDR3 DNA: TGTGCCAGCAGTGCCCTCCCTGCGATGGAGCAGTTCTTC; CDR3 protein: CASSALPAMEQFF
D gene: TRBD2; J gene: TRBJ2-7; clone size: -; V gene: TRBV30; CDR3 DNA: TGTGCCTGGAGAGCCGGACTAGCGGGAGTCAACGAGCAGTACTTC; CDR3 protein: CAWRAGLAGVNEQYF
D gene: TRBD1; J gene: TRBJ1-1; clone size: -; V gene: TRBV5-4; CDR3 DNA: TGTGCCAGCAGCGTCGACAGGGCCACTGAAGCTTTCTTT; CDR3 protein: CASSVDRATEAFF
D gene: TRBD1; J gene: TRBJ2-3; clone size: -; V gene: TRBV15; CDR3 DNA: TGTGCCACCAGAGGTGGACAGGGGCTCACAGATACGCAGTATTTT; CDR3 protein: CATRGGQGLTDTQYF
D gene: TRBD1; J gene: TRBJ2-7; clone size: -; V gene: TRBV7-9; CDR3 DNA: TGTGCCAGCAGCGCCTCGCCGGGACAGCTAAACTCCTACGAGCAGTACTTC; CDR3 protein: CASSASPGQLNSYEQYF
D gene: TRBD2; J gene: TRBJ2-7; clone size: -; V gene: TRBV10-3; CDR3 DNA: TGTGCCATCACTCGACTAGCGGGGGAATACGAGCAGTACTTC; CDR3 protein: CAITRLAGEYEQYF
D gene: -; J gene: TRBJ1-2; clone size: -; V gene: TRBV14; CDR3 DNA: TGTGCCAGCAGAGGGGTCACGGGCTACACCTTC; CDR3 protein: CASRGVTGYTF
D gene: TRBD1; J gene: TRBJ1-2; clone size: -; V gene: TRBV9; CDR3 DNA: TGTGCCAGCAGCGTAGTCTTTCGGACAGGGGGCTCACCTGGGGACTATGGCTACACCTTC; CDR3 protein: CASSVVFRTGGSPGDYGYTF
D gene: -; J gene: TRBJ2-7; clone size: -; V gene: TRBV30; CDR3 DNA: TGTGCCTACCGGACTGGAGCCTACGAGCAGTACTTC; CDR3 protein: CAYRTGAYEQYF
D gene: TRBD2; J gene: TRBJ2-7; clone size: -; V gene: TRBV19; CDR3 DNA: TGTGCCAGTAGTACCGGGAGGGGTTACGAGCAGTACTTC; CDR3 protein: CASSTGRGYEQYF
D gene: -; J gene: TRBJ1-6; clone size: -; V gene: TRBV2; CDR3 DNA: TGTGCCACAAAGGAGAGCTCCTATAATTCACCCCTCCACTTT; CDR3 protein: CATKESSYNSPLHF
D gene: -; J gene: TRBJ1-4; clone size: -; V gene: TRBV4-2; CDR3 DNA: TGTGCCAGCAGCCCGCAACTTTCTAATGAAAAACTGTTTTTT; CDR3 protein: CASSPQLSNEKLFF
D gene: TRBD2; J gene: TRBJ2-7; clone size: -; V gene: TRBV7-8; CDR3 DNA: TGTGCCAGCAGTTGGGGAGGGACCCACGAGCAGTACTTC; CDR3 protein: CASSWGGTHEQYF
D gene: TRBD1; J gene: TRBJ2-3; clone size: -; V gene: TRBV19; CDR3 DNA: TGTGCCAGTAGTATCCCCTCGGGACAGGGGCCTTGGGGATACGATACGCAGTATTTT; CDR3 protein: CASSIPSGQGPWGYDTQYF
D gene: -; J gene: TRBJ2-7; clone size: -; V gene: TRBV9; CDR3 DNA: TGTGCCAGCAGCGTAGGAGTAGCGAGCACCTACGAGCAGTACTTC; CDR3 protein: CASSVGVASTYEQYF
D gene: -; J gene: TRBJ2-7; clone size: -; V gene: TRBV3-1/TRBV3-2; CDR3 DNA: TGTGCCAGCAGCCTAAGGACTCCCCCCTACGAGCAGTACTTC; CDR3 protein: CASSLRTPPYEQYF
D gene: -; J gene: TRBJ2-7; clone size: -; V gene: TRBV3-1/TRBV3-2; CDR3 DNA: TGTGCCAGCAGCCCGTTAGGTAGCGGCATCTACGAGCAGTACTTC; CDR3 protein: CASSPLGSGIYEQYF
D gene: -; J gene: TRBJ2-3; clone size: -; V gene: TRBV7-2; CDR3 DNA: TGTGCCAGCAGCATCGGGATTTCAGATACGCAGTATTTT; CDR3 protein: CASSIGISDTQYF
D gene: -; J gene: TRBJ2-5; clone size: -; V gene: TRBV7-9; CDR3 DNA: TGTGCCAGCAGCTTAGGTCCGGGACAACAAGAGACCCAGTACTTC; CDR3 protein: CASSLGPGQQETQYF
D gene: -; J gene: TRBJ1-2; clone size: -; V gene: TRBV19; CDR3 DNA: TGTGCCAGTAGTATCGAAGGGGGTGACTATGGCTACACCTTC; CDR3 protein: CASSIEGGDYGYTF
D gene: TRBD1; J gene: TRBJ2-5; clone size: -; V gene: TRBV29-1; CDR3 DNA: TGCAGCGTTTCCACTACAGGACAGGCACCAGAGACCCAGTACTTC; CDR3 protein: CSVSTTGQAPETQYF
D gene: -; J gene: TRBJ1-1; clone size: once; V gene: TRBV15; CDR3 DNA: TGTGCCACCTCCGGGAAGACAGCTTTCTTT; CDR3 protein: CATSGKTAFF
D gene: TRBD2; J gene: TRBJ2-1; clone size: -; V gene: TRBV7-2; CDR3 DNA: TGTGCCAGCAGCCCAAGACTAGCGGGAGATGGTGAGCAGTTCTTC; CDR3 protein: CASSPRLAGDGEQFF
D gene: TRBD1; J gene: TRBJ1-5; clone size: -; V gene: TRBV6-2/TRBV6-3; CDR3 DNA: TGTGCCAGCAGTCACGGTCCCGACAGGGGCCAGCCCCAGCATTTT; CDR3 protein: CASSHGPDRGQPQHF
D gene: TRBD1; J gene: TRBJ2-5; clone size: -; V gene: TRBV29-1; CDR3 DNA: TGCAGCGTTACGTGGGTACAGGGGGTTCAAGAGACCCAGTACTTC; CDR3 protein: CSVTWVQGVQETQYF